This T cell receptor beta chain was documented in a study of blood T cell repertoires in COVID-19. Repertoires were generated with immunoSEQ multiplex PCR, while TCRdb's copy carries only in-frame clones and drops some. Found here are more than 250,000 clones, 86% of them singletons; the top ten hold roughly 2.1%. This clone was detected only a few times. V dropped 5 bases and J dropped 3 bases, with 11 bases sitting between them. Looked up from germline, CDR1 is MDHEN and CDR2 is SYDVKM. The CDR3 extends over 15 amino acids. This clonotype originated in a woman between 25 and 40 years old who had recovered from COVID-19. V usage is TRBV28 and J usage is TRBJ1-6; maybe TRBD1 (5 bases). Sequencing was carried out using peripheral blood. The CDR3 region is CASSPQDNYNSPLHF. In DNA form, the CDR3 reads TGTGCCAGCAGTCCCCAGGACAACTATAATTCACCCCTCCACTTT.